The text below deals with one TCR beta chain. What this receptor recognizes is not known. No quality values exist for individual bases; no much larger clone is one base distant. This entry comes from a study of control samples from healthy donors and cancer patients (dated by TCRdb to about 2020). Receptor libraries were prepared by the immunoSEQ multiplex PCR assay. Sourced from immuneACCESS, this table was stored by TCRdb with only in-frame sequences that have V and J called. A share of the clones is absent; for the studies checked, an unresolved V gene accounts for under half, and the remainder has no known explanation. This sample comprises roughly 100,000 clones, roughly 91% of them detected only once. Approximately 19% of the sample is taken by the ten largest. From its cysteine to its phenylalanine, the CDR3 spans 16 amino acids. Just the 48-base CDR3 DNA is kept, in frame starting at base 1. Trimming takes 4 bases from V and 4 bases from J, and the germline ends sit 16 bases apart. CDR1 and CDR2, per the germline V gene, are KGHDR and SFDVKD.

The material sequenced was PBMCs. The clonotype was recovered from a man aged 55 to 70 with lung cancer. The rearrangement combines TRBV24-1 with TRBJ2-1; possibly the D gene is TRBD1, per 6 matching bases. The base sequence is TGTGCCACCAGTGAGGTTGACGGGACACAATACAATGAGCAGTTCTTC. Translation gives CATSEVDGTQYNEQFF.